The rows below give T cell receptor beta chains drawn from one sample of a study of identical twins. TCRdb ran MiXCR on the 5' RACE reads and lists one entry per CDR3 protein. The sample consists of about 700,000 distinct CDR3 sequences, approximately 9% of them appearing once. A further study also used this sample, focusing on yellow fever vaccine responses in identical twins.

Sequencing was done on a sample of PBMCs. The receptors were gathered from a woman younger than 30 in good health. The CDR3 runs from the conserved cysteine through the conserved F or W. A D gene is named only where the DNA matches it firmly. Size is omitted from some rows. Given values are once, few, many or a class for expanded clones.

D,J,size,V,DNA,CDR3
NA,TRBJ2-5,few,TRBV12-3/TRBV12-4,TGTGCCAGCTCGATCGGTGGGGGGTCAGAGACCCAGTACTTC,CASSIGGGSETQYF
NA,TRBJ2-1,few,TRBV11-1,TGTGCCAGCAGCTTGCCGACAGGGTGGACTAGCCCAAGCTCCTACAATGAGCAGTTCTTC,CASSLPTGWTSPSSYNEQFF
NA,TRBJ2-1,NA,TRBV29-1,TGCAGCGTCCAGTCCGGGACACCCCCCAGGGACAATGAGCAGTTCTTC,CSVQSGTPPRDNEQFF
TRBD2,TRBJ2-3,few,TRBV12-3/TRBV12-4,TGTGCCAGCAGTCCCCTGAAGCGGGGGGGCGTAGATACGCAGTATTTT,CASSPLKRGGVDTQYF
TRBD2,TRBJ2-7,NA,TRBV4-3,TGCGCCAGCAGCCAAGTGGCTAGCGGGAGTATCGAGCAGTACTTC,CASSQVASGSIEQYF
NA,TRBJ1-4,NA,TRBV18,TGTGCCAGCTCACCAGGACTAAGGGGAGGAAAACTGTTTTTT,CASSPGLRGGKLFF
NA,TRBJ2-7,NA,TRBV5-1,TGCGCCAGCAGCTTGGTACAGGGGAGGAACGAGCAGTACTTC,CASSLVQGRNEQYF
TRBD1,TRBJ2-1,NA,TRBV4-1,TGCGCCAGCAGCCATTCCCCCCCGGGACAGGGGGCCCATGAGCAGTTCTTC,CASSHSPPGQGAHEQFF
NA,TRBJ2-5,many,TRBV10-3,TGTGCCATAAAAGGGGCGGGTCAAGAGACCCAGTACTTC,CAIKGAGQETQYF
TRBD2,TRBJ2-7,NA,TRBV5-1,TGCGCCAGCAGCCTCTCGGCTAGCGGGGGGGCCAATTCTGGCGAGCAGTACTTC,CASSLSASGGANSGEQYF
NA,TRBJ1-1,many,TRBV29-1,TGCAGCGTTCGGCTCCCCCCAACGAACACTGAAGCTTTCTTT,CSVRLPPTNTEAFF
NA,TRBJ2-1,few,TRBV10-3,TGTGCCATCAGTGCGACGAGTGTCCATGAGCAGTTCTTC,CAISATSVHEQFF
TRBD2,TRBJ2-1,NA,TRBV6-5,TGTGCCAGCAGTTACCACGCGGGGGGGCGAGGGAATGAGCAGTTCTTC,CASSYHAGGRGNEQFF
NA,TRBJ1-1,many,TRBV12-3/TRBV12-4,TGTGCCAGCAGGAGCAGGGTAGAGACTGAAGCTTTCTTT,CASRSRVETEAFF
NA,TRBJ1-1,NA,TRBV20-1,TGCAGTGCTAGATCGGGCCAGAACACTGAAGCTTTCTTT,CSARSGQNTEAFF
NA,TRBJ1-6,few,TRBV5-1,TGCGCCAGCAGCTTGGAACCGGGGCCTTTTAATTCACCCCTCCACTTT,CASSLEPGPFNSPLHF
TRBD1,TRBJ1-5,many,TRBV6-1,TGTGCCAGCAGTCCGGGACAGTTATCCCAGCCCCAGCATTTT,CASSPGQLSQPQHF
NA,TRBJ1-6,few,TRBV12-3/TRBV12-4,TGTGCCAGCAGTTTAGGACTGTTAGAGTCACCCCTCCACTTT,CASSLGLLESPLHF
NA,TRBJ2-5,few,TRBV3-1,TGTGCCAGCAGCCATGAGTTTGGGGGTCTGGGCCAAGAGACCCAGTACTTC,CASSHEFGGLGQETQYF
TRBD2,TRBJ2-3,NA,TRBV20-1,TGCAGTGCCTTGAAGACTAGCGGGAGGCCAGATACGCAGTATTTT,CSALKTSGRPDTQYF
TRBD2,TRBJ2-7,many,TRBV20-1,TGCAGTGCTAGAGTTAGCGGGAGTCTCACCTACGAGCAGTACTTC,CSARVSGSLTYEQYF
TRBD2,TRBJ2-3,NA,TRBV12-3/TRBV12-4,TGTGCCAGCAGTGGTTCTAGCGGGGGGGACACAGATACGCAGTATTTT,CASSGSSGGDTDTQYF
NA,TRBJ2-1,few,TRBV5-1,TGCGCCAGCAGCCCGGGCGGACGGACTTCCTCCTACAATGAGCAGTTCTTC,CASSPGGRTSSYNEQFF
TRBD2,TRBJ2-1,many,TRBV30,TGTGCCTGGAGTGTAGGAAGCGGGAGAGCTAGTTTCTTC,CAWSVGSGRASFF
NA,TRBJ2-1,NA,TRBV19,TGTGCCAGTAGTATACGGACCTCAGGGGTATACAATGAGCAGTTCTTC,CASSIRTSGVYNEQFF
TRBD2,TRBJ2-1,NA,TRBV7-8,TGTGCCAGCAGCTTACGTAGCGGGAATAACAATGAGCAGTTCTTC,CASSLRSGNNNEQFF
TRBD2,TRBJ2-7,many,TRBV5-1,TGCGCCAGCAGCTCCATAGCGGGGGGTGTCTACGAGCAGTACTTC,CASSSIAGGVYEQYF
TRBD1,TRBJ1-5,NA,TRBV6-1,TGTGCCAGCAGCAAAACAGGGGGCGGTCTGGGAAATCAGCCCCAGCATTTT,CASSKTGGGLGNQPQHF
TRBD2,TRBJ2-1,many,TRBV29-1,TGCAGCGTTTACGGGGGGGTCCCCTACAATGAGCAGTTCTTC,CSVYGGVPYNEQFF
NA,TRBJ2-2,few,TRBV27,TGTGCCAGAAAGGGGGGGTCCACCGGGGAGCTGTTTTTT,CARKGGSTGELFF
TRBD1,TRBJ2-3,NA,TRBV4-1,TGCGCCAGCAGCCGCCGGGACAGGGGTCCCACAGATACGCAGTATTTT,CASSRRDRGPTDTQYF